This T cell receptor (beta chain) is from a study of type 1 regulatory T cells. On the study more broadly: T-allo10 is a Tr1-enriched, alloantigen-specific CD4 T cell product made in vitro.

Study observations and caveats: Tr1 cells had a more restricted TCR repertoire than non-Tr1 cells.

Remarks on this clonotype: What it recognizes is unknown. This may be a read error, as it is one base from a much larger clone.

Each CDR3 protein is one row after TCRdb ran MiXCR on the reads. The table records more than 50,000 distinct CDR3 sequences, approximately 60% of them present only once. Germline V gene sequence: CDR1 SQVTM, CDR2 ANQGSEA. The CDR3 sequence is 12 residues long. Sequenced input: cultured non-Tr1 T cells, either the whole culture or a sorted T cell fraction (not recorded which). V and J are TRBV29-1 and TRBJ2-3; D remains ambiguous. The assigned J gene may be wrong: the sequence end matches TRBJ1-5 better. The clonotype comes from a human donor in good health. As DNA, the CDR3 is TGCAGCGTTGAATTCGTCGGAGATACGCAGCATTTT. Translated: CSVEFVGDTQHF.